The 14 T cell receptor beta chains in this list originate from one sample, sequenced in a study of technical replicates of blood from a handful of donors. Sequencing was performed with immunoSEQ multiplex PCR; in TCRdb, only in-frame clones are kept and a portion is missing. The table records around 84,000 clones, 97% of them present only once. Sequences were obtained from T cells isolated from PBMCs. The receptor source for this set is a human donor in good health.

V and J are TRBV27 and TRBJ1-1, with 9 bases that match TRBD1. J gave up 2 bases and V 8 bases, and 12 bases lay outside the gene matches. Germline V gives CDR1 MNHEY, CDR2 SMNVEV (reference sequence). The CDR3 covers 16 residues. DNA for the CDR3: TGTGCCAGCGACCCACAGGGGGCAAGGGTAAACACTGAAGCTTTCTTT. Amino acids: CASDPQGARVNTEAFF.

The chain has TRBV4-1 and TRBJ1-5; D remains unclear. The CDR3 covers 15 residues. CDR1 is MGHRA and CDR2 is YSYEKL in the germline V gene. The V gene lost 0 bases and the J gene lost 2 bases, with 8 bases spanning the gap. Here the CDR3 reads CASSQDGLGNQPQHF. The CDR3 DNA reads TGCGCCAGCAGCCAAGACGGACTCGGCAATCAGCCCCAGCATTTT.

This chain joins TRBV4-1 and TRBJ2-5, with 13 bases fitting TRBD2. V lost 4 bases to trimming and J lost 7 bases; unmatched junction nucleotides: 6. The CDR3 is 15 amino acids. Germline V lookup: CDR1 MGHRA, CDR2 YSYEKL. The CDR3 loop reads CASSRGLAGVGTQYF. The CDR3 nucleotides are TGCGCCAGCAGCCGAGGACTAGCGGGGGTGGGGACCCAGTACTTC.

CDR3 residues: CASSLEIGTSGNNEQFF. The CDR3 bases are TGTGCCAGCAGCTTAGAGATTGGGACTAGCGGTAACAATGAGCAGTTCTTC. The V gene is TRBV11-3, the J gene TRBJ2-1; 11 bases map to TRBD2. Germline CDR1 SGHNT, CDR2 YENEEA. The V segment lost 0 bases and the J segment 5 bases; nucleotides outside the gene matches: 6. This CDR3 region has 17 residues. Looking up the rest from reference TRBV11-3 and TRBJ2-1 gives the full variable domain: EAGVVQSPRYKIIEKKQPVAFWCNPISGHNTLYWYLQNLGQGPELLIRYENEEAVDDSQLPKDRFSAERLKGVDSTLKIQPAELGDSAVYLCASSLEIGTSGNNEQFFGPGTRLTVL.

The DNA for the CDR3 is TGTGCCAGCAGTTTTTATTCGTCCGAGCAGTACTTC. It specifies CASSFYSSEQYF. The chain uses TRBV28 and TRBJ2-7; no clear D. The CDR3 is made up of 12 amino acids. Looked up from germline, CDR1 is MDHEN and CDR2 is SYDVKM. With 3 bases removed from V and 6 bases from J, the gap between germline ends came to 9 bases.

The CDR3 DNA reads as TGCAGCGTTGAAGAGGCAGGGGGCTATGGCTACACCTTC. This translates into CSVEEAGGYGYTF. The chain employs TRBV29-1 and TRBJ1-2; 7 bases align to TRBD1. With 0 bases clipped from V and 4 bases from J, the junction kept 2 bases outside the gene matches. Germline V CDR1 and CDR2: SQVTM, ANQGSEA. The CDR3 extends over 13 amino acids.

The gene calls are TRBV5-6 and TRBJ2-7; unclear D gene. The CDR3 covers 19 residues. Germline loops: CDR1 SGHDT, CDR2 YYEEEE. V gave up 1 base and J gave up 1 base, with 24 bases separating them. CDR3 nucleotide sequence: TGTGCCAGCAGCTTGCTGAAAACTCTCGGGTTTCAATTTTCCTACGAGCAGTACTTC. Translating it yields CASSLLKTLGFQFSYEQYF.

The gene calls are TRBV11-3 and TRBJ2-3; the D gene is possibly TRBD2 (7 bases). This CDR3 region has 15 residues. Germline assignment: CDR1 SGHNT and CDR2 YENEEA. Trimming removed 0 bases from V and 3 bases from J, with 10 bases in between. The CDR3 bases are TGTGCCAGCAGCTTAGAAGGGGGGGGGACAGATACGCAGTATTTT. It yields the protein CASSLEGGGTDTQYF.

This clone was seen once. DNA for the CDR3: TGTGCCAGCAGTACGGGACTAGTTAATGAGCAGTTCTTC. It encodes CASSTGLVNEQFF. The chain carries TRBV28 and TRBJ2-1, with TRBD2 matching 8 bases. Germline V gene sequence: CDR1 MDHEN, CDR2 SYDVKM. The CDR3 consists of 13 residues. V shed 5 bases and J 7 bases; nucleotides not matched to a gene: 4.

The chain has TRBV9 and TRBJ2-3; D unresolved. Trimming removed 4 bases at V and 3 bases at J, with 15 bases between. The length of the CDR3 is 15 residues. In germline, CDR1 is SGDLS, CDR2 YYNGEE. CDR3 loop: CASSSYLIDTDTQYF. DNA of the CDR3: TGTGCCAGCAGCTCCTACTTAATCGATACAGATACGCAGTATTTT.

V usage is TRBV27 and J usage is TRBJ2-7; 11 nucleotides line up with TRBD1. Germline lookup yields CDR1 MNHEY and CDR2 SMNVEV (reference sequence). This CDR3 spans 13 amino acids. Trimming at V came to 3 bases and at J to 7 bases, leaving 2 bases not matched to a gene. This CDR3 reads CASSFGQGAEQYF. The CDR3 nucleotides read TGTGCCAGCAGTTTCGGACAGGGGGCTGAGCAGTACTTC.

The chain combines TRBV6-6 with TRBJ2-3, with a weak D call TRBD1 (6 bases). CDR3 length: 16 residues. CDR1 and CDR2 from the germline V gene are MNHNY and SVGAGI (reference sequence). V was shortened by 2 bases and J by 0 bases, with 12 bases between the two germline ends. The CDR3 DNA is TGTGCCAGCAGTTACGCTGCAGGGGTGAGCACAGATACGCAGTATTTT. Amino acids: CASSYAAGVSTDTQYF.

V is TRBV7-2 and J is TRBJ2-3; 7 bases agree with TRBD2. The germline gives CDR1 SGHTA, CDR2 FQGNSA. Trimming took 8 bases from V and 0 from J; bases not matched to a gene: 8. This CDR3 comprises 15 residues. Written as DNA, the CDR3 is TGTGCCAGCCAACCCGGGACTACTAGCACAGATACGCAGTATTTT. Amino acids: CASQPGTTSTDTQYF.

The rearrangement joins TRBV2 to TRBJ1-1, with 7 bases that match TRBD1. CDR3 length: 14 residues. The trim removed 6 bases at V and 3 bases at J, leaving 7 bases unmatched. CDR1 SNHLY and CDR2 FYNNEI come from the germline V gene. CDR3 bases: TGTGCCAGCAGCAAGGACAGGCGGGACACTGAAGCTTTCTTT. Amino acid sequence: CASSKDRRDTEAFF.